The clone carrying this T cell receptor beta chain was seen only a few times. The entry originates in a study of blood T cell repertoires in COVID-19. Study overall: Italy, Spain and the United States were the sources of the convalescent and acute COVID-19 samples. Sample material is recorded as cDNA or gDNA derived from T cells, B-cell-depleted T cells, or PBMCs.

The CDR3 has 13 amino acids. The germline V gene has CDR1 SGHDN and CDR2 FVKESK. V was cut by 3 bases and J by 8 bases, with 13 bases left in between. Under the authors' procedure: Counts of nucleated cells, estimated from reference gene primer amplification, were obtained. The assay was immunoSEQ multiplex PCR, and TCRdb's table has in-frame clones only and misses some. V, J and clone size derive from that table, while D and trimming were established from the DNA sequence. The table records roughly 250,000 clones, around three quarters of them present only once. Material: peripheral blood. V gene TRBV14 combines with J gene TRBJ1-2, with a tentative D call TRBD1 (6 bases). This receptor was obtained from a woman older than 75 with acute or convalescent COVID-19. CDR3 nucleotides: TGTGCCAGCAGCCAGGGGGGGCTAGGCGGCTACACCTTC. This encodes CASSQGGLGGYTF. Full variable domain (missing parts from reference TRBV14 and TRBJ1-2): EAGVTQFPSHSVIEKGQTVTLRCDPISGHDNLYWYRRVMGKEIKFLLHFVKESKQDESGMPNNRFLAERTGGTYSTLKVQPAELEDSGVYFCASSQGGLGGYTFGSGTRLTVV.